The next 10 T cell receptor beta chains were all read from a single sample in a study of cytomegalovirus exposure and HLA in healthy donors. A multiplex PCR was run with 60 Vbeta primers and 13 Jbeta primers. Profiling relied on immunoSEQ multiplex PCR, and the TCRdb table lists in-frame clones only, not all of them. The data show about 170,000 clones, approximately 88% seen once. The sample taken for sequencing was PBMCs. Receptors originate from a boy aged 2 to 9 in good health and CMV-seronegative.

CDR3 protein: CASSELIIRGLYNSPLHF. Here the CDR3 DNA reads TGTGCCAGCAGTGAATTAATCATCCGAGGTCTTTATAATTCACCCCTCCACTTT. This chain uses TRBV25-1 with TRBJ1-6; no reliable D call. The germline V and J ends were trimmed by 1 base and 4 bases, with 17 bases remaining between them. The germline CDR1 and CDR2 sequences are MGHDK and SYGVNS. CDR3 length equals 18 residues.

On this clone itself: One end of the junction does not line up with germline, which may come from a read error. This sequence joins TRBV7-7 and TRBJ2-3, with 11 bases that match TRBD2. The germline V gene encodes CDR1 SSHAT and CDR2 FNYEAQ (reference sequence). The CDR3 runs to 15 residues. The CDR3 DNA sequence: TGTGCTAGCAGCTCGGGACTAGCGGCTACAGATACGCAGTATTTT. Protein: CASSSGLAATDTQYF.

The V call is TRBV19, the J call TRBJ1-2, with D hard to call. From germline, CDR1 is LNHDA and CDR2 SQIVND (reference sequence). Trimming took off 3 bases at V and 7 bases at J, with 6 bases between the two ends. The CDR3 is made up of 11 amino acids. The CDR3 here is CASSIRAGYTF. DNA for the CDR3: TGTGCCAGTAGTATCCGAGCTGGCTACACCTTC.

V gene TRBV6-4 combines with J gene TRBJ2-5; no reliable D call. The V end lost 4 bases, the J end lost 5 bases, and 8 bases lay between the germline ends. The germline V gene encodes CDR1 MRHNA and CDR2 SNTAGT. CDR3 size: 12 residues. CDR3 in DNA: TGTGCCAGCAGTGGATTAGTGGAGACCCAGTACTTC. This codes for CASSGLVETQYF.

The V gene is TRBV9, the J gene TRBJ2-2; possible D gene TRBD2, 5 bases. V lost 0 bases and J 4 bases, leaving 10 bases between the germline ends. From germline, CDR1 is SGDLS and CDR2 YYNGEE. The CDR3 consists of 15 residues. CDR3 in DNA: TGTGCCAGCAGCGTAGTGGGAGTGGGCACCGGGGAGCTGTTTTTT. The encoded protein is CASSVVGVGTGELFF.

The chain uses TRBV28 and TRBJ1-5, with 9 bases aligning to TRBD1. This CDR3 is 20 amino acids long. Germline V gives CDR1 MDHEN, CDR2 SYDVKM. V lost 5 bases and J lost 0; bases outside the gene matches: 17. The DNA for the CDR3 is TGTGCCAGCAGTGCGGACAGGGGCCGACGAACGACGGGTAGCAATCAGCCCCAGCATTTT. Its translation: CASSADRGRRTTGSNQPQHF.

The genes are TRBV7-9 and TRBJ1-1; the D gene is possibly TRBD1 (5 bases). This CDR3 has 11 residues. The V gene's germline CDR1 is SEHNR and CDR2 FQNEAQ (reference sequence). V gave up 8 bases and J gave up 10 bases, with 14 bases separating them. CDR3 in DNA: TGTGCCAGCGAGTCGACAGTCGTAGCTTTCTTT. It is translated as CASESTVVAFF.

The chain joins TRBV18 to TRBJ2-3, with 9 bases fitting TRBD2. J was trimmed by 0 bases and V by 6 bases; bases with no gene match: 13. Germline V gene sequence: CDR1 KGHSH, CDR2 LQKENI. The CDR3 has 18 residues. The DNA of the CDR3 is TGTGCCAGCTCCCCGCTACCGTTTACTAGCGGGAGCACAGATACGCAGTATTTT. This translates into CASSPLPFTSGSTDTQYF.

V and J are TRBV18 and TRBJ1-5; D is unresolved. Germline-derived CDR1 and CDR2 are KGHSH and LQKENI. The V end lost 6 bases, the J end lost 3 bases, and 6 bases lay between the germline ends. This CDR3 has 12 residues. The CDR3 bases are TGTGCCAGCTCCCCTAACAATCAGCCCCAGCATTTT. Protein sequence: CASSPNNQPQHF.

This chain connects TRBV27 to TRBJ1-1; 8 bases align to TRBD1. The CDR3 is 14 amino acids. Germline CDR1 is MNHEY and CDR2 is SMNVEV (reference sequence). The junction had 5 bases not matched to a gene; V was cut back by 2 bases and J by 6 bases. CDR3 nucleotides: TGTGCCAGCAGTTTAAGGGACAGGCTGGCTGAAGCTTTCTTT. Translating it yields CASSLRDRLAEAFF.